The clone carrying this T cell receptor (beta chain) has ten or more counts. Its antigen remains unidentified. This specimen comes from a study of metastatic and nonmetastatic thyroid tumors. Study at large: The comparison covered peripheral blood and tumor or nodule tissue in malignant and benign thyroid patients. Study-wide findings and caveats: Reported TCR beta diversity, measured in blood and tumor, was significantly higher for malignant thyroid tumors than for benign nodules.

The entire patient cohort was treatment-naive prior to thyroid surgery. With MiXCR, TCRdb reprocessed the PCR reads. The profile shows about 92,000 clones, just under 15% of them singletons. CDR3 length: 14 amino acids. CDR1 and CDR2 (germline): LNHDA, SQIVND (reference sequence). Deletions cut 3 bases from V and 10 bases from J, with 18 bases between. The V and J genes are TRBV19 and TRBJ1-1; D is perhaps TRBD1 (5 bases). This clonotype originated in a female donor with papillary thyroid cancer or a benign thyroid nodule (not recorded which). Some clones in this sample may be carry-over from other donors' samples. Sequencing was performed on blood. The CDR3 sequence: CASSIGTTADGAFF. In nucleotides, the CDR3 is TGTGCCAGTAGTATTGGGACGACAGCTGATGGAGCTTTCTTT.